Reported below is one T cell receptor beta chain. Study processing details: Amplification of reference gene primers provided the estimated nucleated cell counts. Libraries were prepared by immunoSEQ multiplex PCR; TCRdb keeps only in-frame clonotypes and omits some of them. The DNA gave D and trimming, while V, J and clone size come from that table. The table has 95,000 or so clones, approximately 89% seen once. Germline lookup yields CDR1 MNHEY and CDR2 SVGEGT. The CDR3 loop spans 13 amino acids. Trimming at V came to 4 bases and at J to 6 bases, leaving 1 base not matched to a gene. This specimen comes from a study of blood T cell repertoires in COVID-19. Study details: Samples of COVID-19 (acute and convalescent) were obtained from the United States, Italy and Spain. PBMCs, B-cell-depleted T cells, or T cells were the source of the cDNA or gDNA that made up the material.

The chain combines TRBV6-2 or TRBV6-3 with TRBJ2-1; 9 positions match TRBD2. Sequenced input: peripheral blood. The receptor's source is a human donor in a cohort sampled during active COVID-19. The CDR3 protein is CASSLLAGNEQFF. The CDR3 DNA follows: TGTGCCAGCAGTTTACTAGCGGGCAATGAGCAGTTCTTC.